The clone carrying this T cell receptor (beta chain) was seen more than once but under ten times. What it binds is not known. The data were taken from a study of early T cells in non-severe SARS-CoV-2 infection. On the study more broadly: Whole-blood bulk RNA, unsorted, was sequenced, and chains were unpaired. Regarding the study as a whole: Using VDJdb, the matching emphasized anti-spike CD8 responses while missing private and CD4 specificities.

In the library, individual cDNA molecules carried attached unique molecular identifiers. One entry per CDR3 protein results from TCRdb running MiXCR on the 5' RACE reads. The sample carries about 49,000 distinct CDR3 sequences, approximately 12% recorded once. V trimming: 2 bases; J trimming: 4 bases; junction bases outside the gene matches: 3. This CDR3 has 14 amino acids. Germline V lookup: CDR1 SGHTA, CDR2 FQGNSA. Sequencing used whole blood, obtained at baseline. The TCR originated in an adult who was a healthcare worker with PCR-confirmed SARS-CoV-2 infection or an uninfected control (not recorded which). The chain joins TRBV7-2 to TRBJ2-7; 9 bases align to TRBD2. DNA of the CDR3: TGTGCCAGCAGCTTACAGCGGGAGGCTTACGAGCAGTACTTC. It specifies CASSLQREAYEQYF.